Below are 3 T cell receptor beta chains sequenced from a single sample in a study of glioma-infiltrating T cells after dendritic cell vaccination. The repertoire was sequenced with immunoSEQ multiplex PCR; TCRdb's copy has only in-frame clones and lacks some. The table has about 82,000 clones, roughly 90% seen once. Sequenced material: blood, taken before dendritic cell vaccination. All receptors derive from a human donor with glioblastoma.

This chain connects TRBV11-3 to TRBJ2-1; D unclear. The CDR3 is 12 amino acids. Trimming left V 0 bases short and J 8 bases short, with 5 bases between. CDR1 SGHNT and CDR2 YENEEA come from the germline V gene. CDR3 sequence (DNA): TGTGCCAGCAGCTTAGAAGCCCATGAGCAGTTCTTC. Its protein product is CASSLEAHEQFF. Full variable domain (remainder filled in from reference TRBV11-3 and TRBJ2-1): EAGVVQSPRYKIIEKKQPVAFWCNPISGHNTLYWYLQNLGQGPELLIRYENEEAVDDSQLPKDRFSAERLKGVDSTLKIQPAELGDSAVYLCASSLEAHEQFFGPGTRLTVL.

V is TRBV29-1 and J is TRBJ2-1; TRBD2 matches 9 bases. V shed 5 bases, J shed 3 bases, and the junction held 5 bases outside the gene matches. CDR1 is SQVTM and CDR2 is ANQGSEA in the germline V gene. This CDR3 spans 14 amino acids. The CDR3 nucleotides read TGCAGCGTTCAGATGCGGGAGGGCTACAATGAGCAGTTCTTC. Amino acids: CSVQMREGYNEQFF.

The gene calls are TRBV23-1 and TRBJ2-5; TRBD1 is a possible D gene (6 bases). TRBV23-1 is an ORF; its function is uncertain. V was trimmed by 4 bases and J by 0 bases, leaving 15 bases between them. The CDR3 is made up of 16 amino acids. CDR3 in amino acids: CASSRQGCPYQETQYF. CDR3 in DNA: TGCGCCAGCAGTCGCCAGGGGTGCCCGTACCAAGAGACCCAGTACTTC.